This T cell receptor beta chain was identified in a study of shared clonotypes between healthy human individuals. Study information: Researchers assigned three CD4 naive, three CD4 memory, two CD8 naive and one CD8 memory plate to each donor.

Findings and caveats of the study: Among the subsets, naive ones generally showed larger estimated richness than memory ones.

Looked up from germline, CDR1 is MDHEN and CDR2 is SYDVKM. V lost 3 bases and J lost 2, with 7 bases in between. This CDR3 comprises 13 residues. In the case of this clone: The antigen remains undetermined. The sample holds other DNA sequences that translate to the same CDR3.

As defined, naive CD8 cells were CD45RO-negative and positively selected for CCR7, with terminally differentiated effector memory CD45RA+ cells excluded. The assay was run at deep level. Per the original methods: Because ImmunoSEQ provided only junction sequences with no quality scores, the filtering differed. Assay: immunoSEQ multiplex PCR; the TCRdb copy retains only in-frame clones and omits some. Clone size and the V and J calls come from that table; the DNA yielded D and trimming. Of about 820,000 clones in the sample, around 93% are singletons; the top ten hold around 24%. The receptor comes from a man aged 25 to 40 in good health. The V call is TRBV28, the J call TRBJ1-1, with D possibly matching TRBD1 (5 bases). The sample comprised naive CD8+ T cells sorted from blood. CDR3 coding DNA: TGTGCCAGCAGTTTTACAGGTAACACTGAAGCTTTCTTT. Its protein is CASSFTGNTEAFF.